The sequence of this T cell receptor (beta chain) was determined in a study of technical replicates of blood from a handful of donors. From germline, CDR1 is SGHAT and CDR2 FQNNGV. The CDR3 is 16 amino acids. The V and J ends lost 0 bases and 0 bases, in that order; junction bases with no gene match: 4. Clones were sequenced by immunoSEQ multiplex PCR, and TCRdb holds only the in-frame ones, with some missing. The repertoire holds about 81,000 clones, with 96% as singletons. Sequenced sample: T cells isolated from PBMCs. This TCR derives from a human donor in good health. The chain recombines TRBV11-2 with TRBJ1-1, with 7 bases fitting TRBD1. For the CDR3, the DNA is TGTGCCAGCAGCTTAGATACAGGGGTAGTGAACACTGAAGCTTTCTTT. It codes for CASSLDTGVVNTEAFF.